Listed below are T cell receptor beta chains from one sample, sequenced in a study of blood T cell repertoires in COVID-19. Sequenced by immunoSEQ multiplex PCR; TCRdb stores in-frame clones only, minus some. The sample records 200,000 to 250,000 clones, about nine tenths being singletons. The sample was peripheral blood. The source of these receptors is a man over 45 with acute or convalescent COVID-19. The CDR3 runs from the conserved cysteine through the conserved F or W. D genes are given only for firm matches. Only part of the rows carry a size: once, few, many, or a class if the clone is expanded.

d_call	j_call	cdr3_length	clone_size	v_call	cdr3_nt	cdr3_aa
NA	TRBJ1-2	13	NA	TRBV5-1	TGCGCCAGCAGCTTGGCCGGGGAGAATGGCTACACCTTC	CASSLAGENGYTF
NA	TRBJ2-4	15	NA	TRBV19	TGTGCCAGTAGTATAACTGGGCAACCAAAAAACATTCAGTACTTC	CASSITGQPKNIQYF
NA	TRBJ1-1	14	NA	TRBV9	TGTGCCAGCAGCGCCCATCCAGGGGTAACTGAAGCTTTCTTT	CASSAHPGVTEAFF
NA	TRBJ2-2	16	NA	TRBV5-8	TGTGCCAGCAGCTTGGGTACAGGGCTGGGCACCGGGGAGCTGTTTTTT	CASSLGTGLGTGELFF
TRBD2	TRBJ2-3	17	NA	TRBV7-2	TGTGCCAGCAGCTTTAGACTAGCGGGGGGCCGTGGAGATACGCAGTATTTT	CASSFRLAGGRGDTQYF
NA	TRBJ2-5	14	NA	TRBV14	TGTGCCAGCAGCCAAGCAAGGGGGATGGAGACCCAGTACTTC	CASSQARGMETQYF
NA	TRBJ1-5	14	NA	TRBV30	TGTGCCTGGAGTGCAGGACAGATCCCGGGGCCCCAGCATTTT	CAWSAGQIPGPQHF
NA	TRBJ1-5	15	NA	TRBV5-4	TGTGCCAGCAGCTTGGGATCAGGAAGCAATCAGCCCCAGCATTTT	CASSLGSGSNQPQHF
TRBD1	TRBJ2-3	15	NA	TRBV6-6	TGTGCCAGCAGTTCGCAGGGGGCCGGCACAGATACGCAGTATTTT	CASSSQGAGTDTQYF
NA	TRBJ1-1	13	NA	TRBV12-3/TRBV12-4	TGTGCCAGCAGTTTTTGGGGGGGCACTGAAGCTTTCTTT	CASSFWGGTEAFF
TRBD2	TRBJ2-7	16	NA	TRBV3-1/TRBV3-2	TGTGCCAGCAGTAGAAATCTAGCGGGGCTATCCTACGAGCAGTACTTC	CASSRNLAGLSYEQYF
TRBD1	TRBJ2-1	11	NA	TRBV10-1	TGCGCCAGAATAGAAAGACAGGGCCCGTTCTTC	CARIERQGPFF
NA	TRBJ2-2	17	once	TRBV5-1	TGCGCCAGCAGCTTGGGAGTTGGAGCGTTATCGGCCGGGGAGCTGTTTTTT	CASSLGVGALSAGELFF
TRBD2	TRBJ2-3	17	few	TRBV4-1	TGCGCCAGCAGCCAAGATTTGACTAGCGGGGGCACAGATACGCAGTATTTT	CASSQDLTSGGTDTQYF
TRBD1	TRBJ1-4	16	once	TRBV5-1	TGCGCCAGCAGCCGCGGACAGGGGGGAACTAATGAAAAACTGTTTTTT	CASSRGQGGTNEKLFF
NA	TRBJ1-4	14	NA	TRBV2	TGTGCCAGCACACCGTCCAGGGCCGGAGAAAAACTGTTTTTT	CASTPSRAGEKLFF
TRBD1	TRBJ1-2	13	few	TRBV12-3/TRBV12-4	TGTGCCAGCAGGTCGACAGGGGGGGATGGCTACACCTTC	CASRSTGGDGYTF
TRBD2	TRBJ2-3	17	NA	TRBV5-8	TGTGCCAGCAGCTTGGGGGCACTAGCGGGGACCACAGATACGCAGTATTTT	CASSLGALAGTTDTQYF
NA	TRBJ2-1	16	NA	TRBV7-6	TGTGCCAGCAGCTTAATTTCCGGGGGTGCCTACAATGAGCAGTTCTTC	CASSLISGGAYNEQFF
NA	TRBJ1-2	13	NA	TRBV18	TGTGCCAGCTCCCAGAGCGAGAGGGATGGCTACACCTTC	CASSQSERDGYTF
TRBD1	TRBJ2-7	14	NA	TRBV3-1/TRBV3-2	TGTGCCAGCAGCCTCGGGACAGGGTGGGGCGAGCAGTACTTC	CASSLGTGWGEQYF
TRBD1	TRBJ1-5	14	NA	TRBV5-5	TGTGCCAGCAGCCCGGGACAGGATAATCAGCCCCAGCATTTT	CASSPGQDNQPQHF
TRBD1	TRBJ1-2	11	NA	TRBV6-5	TGTGCCGCGGGACAGGGACTGGGCTACACCTTC	CAAGQGLGYTF
TRBD1	TRBJ1-4	15	NA	TRBV5-1	TGCGCCAGCAGAATCACAGGGGGACGTAATGAAAAACTGTTTTTT	CASRITGGRNEKLFF
TRBD1	TRBJ1-1	14	NA	TRBV6-6	TGTGCCAGCAGTACCCGACAGGGTTGGGCTGAAGCTTTCTTT	CASSTRQGWAEAFF
NA	TRBJ1-2	13	NA	TRBV19	TGTGCCAGTAGTATAGGGGGAGAATATGGCTACACCTTC	CASSIGGEYGYTF
NA	TRBJ1-3	15	few	TRBV7-6	TGTGCCAGCAGCAAGGCGACAGCGCAGGGAAACACCATATATTTT	CASSKATAQGNTIYF
TRBD1	TRBJ1-2	16	NA	TRBV5-1	TGCGCCAGCTCTGAACCCGGGACAGGTGACGAGTATGGCTACACCTTC	CASSEPGTGDEYGYTF
TRBD2	TRBJ2-1	17	NA	TRBV7-8	TGTGCCAGCAGCCAGGGGACTAGCGGGGTAGCCTACAATGAGCAGTTCTTC	CASSQGTSGVAYNEQFF
TRBD1	TRBJ1-2	15	NA	TRBV6-5	TGTGCCAGCAGTCTCCGGGACAGTCGGAACTATGGCTACACCTTC	CASSLRDSRNYGYTF
TRBD1	TRBJ1-1	15	NA	TRBV5-5	TGTGCCAGCAGCGGACGGGACAGATCGATCACTGAAGCTTTCTTT	CASSGRDRSITEAFF
TRBD1	TRBJ2-5	16	NA	TRBV5-1	TGCGCCAGCAGAAGGGGTCAAGGACAGGGCAAAGAGACCCAGTACTTC	CASRRGQGQGKETQYF
TRBD2	TRBJ2-5	16	NA	TRBV9	TGTGCCAGCAGCGTAGTTAGCGGGGGCCCCCAAGAGACCCAGTACTTC	CASSVVSGGPQETQYF
TRBD1	TRBJ1-1	13	NA	TRBV7-9	TGTGCCAGCAGCCAGGGGGTGAACACTGAAGCTTTCTTT	CASSQGVNTEAFF
NA	TRBJ1-4	12	NA	TRBV10-3	TGTGCCATCAGCCGGGACACTGAAAAACTGTTTTTT	CAISRDTEKLFF
NA	TRBJ1-2	17	NA	TRBV30	TGTGCCTGGAGTGTACAAAGGGTGGGAGGCGCAGGAAGTGGCTACACCTTC	CAWSVQRVGGAGSGYTF
TRBD1	TRBJ2-7	14	NA	TRBV27	TGTGCCAGCAGTCGCGACAGGGGGGGATACGAGCAGTACTTC	CASSRDRGGYEQYF
NA	TRBJ2-7	15	NA	TRBV5-4	TGTGCCAGCAGCTTGGGAGGCAGGGGACGCTACGAGCAGTACTTC	CASSLGGRGRYEQYF
NA	TRBJ1-4	18	NA	TRBV5-1	TGCGCCAGCAGCTTGGGGTTCGCCCAGACAGAGTTTAATGAAAAACTGTTTTTT	CASSLGFAQTEFNEKLFF
TRBD2	TRBJ2-3	18	few	TRBV4-1	TGCGCCAGCAGCCAGAGGGGACTAGTCGCGGGGGTCACAGATACGCAGTATTTT	CASSQRGLVAGVTDTQYF
TRBD2	TRBJ2-5	15	NA	TRBV18	TGTGCCAGCTCACCACCGGGAGGGCGGAGAGAGACCCAGTACTTC	CASSPPGGRRETQYF
NA	TRBJ1-2	13	NA	TRBV6-8	TGTGCCAGCAGTTTCCCCGTGGTAGAGGGCTACACCTTC	CASSFPVVEGYTF
TRBD1	TRBJ1-1	14	NA	TRBV6-2/TRBV6-3	TGTGCCAGCAGTAACGGACAGGGACGAACTGAAGCTTTCTTT	CASSNGQGRTEAFF
TRBD1	TRBJ1-4	14	NA	TRBV5-6	TGTGCCAGCAGCCAGGGACAGGGGTTTGAAAAACTGTTTTTT	CASSQGQGFEKLFF
TRBD1	TRBJ2-7	13	NA	TRBV7-8	TGTGCCAGCAGCATTCGACAGGGGCGGGAGCAGTACTTC	CASSIRQGREQYF
NA	TRBJ1-1	15	NA	TRBV6-5	TGTGCCAGCAGCTCAAACGGGAGGCCGAACACTGAAGCTTTCTTT	CASSSNGRPNTEAFF
NA	TRBJ2-5	15	NA	TRBV11-2	TGTGCCAGCAGCTTAGGCCCAGGCTCCCAAGAGACCCAGTACTTC	CASSLGPGSQETQYF